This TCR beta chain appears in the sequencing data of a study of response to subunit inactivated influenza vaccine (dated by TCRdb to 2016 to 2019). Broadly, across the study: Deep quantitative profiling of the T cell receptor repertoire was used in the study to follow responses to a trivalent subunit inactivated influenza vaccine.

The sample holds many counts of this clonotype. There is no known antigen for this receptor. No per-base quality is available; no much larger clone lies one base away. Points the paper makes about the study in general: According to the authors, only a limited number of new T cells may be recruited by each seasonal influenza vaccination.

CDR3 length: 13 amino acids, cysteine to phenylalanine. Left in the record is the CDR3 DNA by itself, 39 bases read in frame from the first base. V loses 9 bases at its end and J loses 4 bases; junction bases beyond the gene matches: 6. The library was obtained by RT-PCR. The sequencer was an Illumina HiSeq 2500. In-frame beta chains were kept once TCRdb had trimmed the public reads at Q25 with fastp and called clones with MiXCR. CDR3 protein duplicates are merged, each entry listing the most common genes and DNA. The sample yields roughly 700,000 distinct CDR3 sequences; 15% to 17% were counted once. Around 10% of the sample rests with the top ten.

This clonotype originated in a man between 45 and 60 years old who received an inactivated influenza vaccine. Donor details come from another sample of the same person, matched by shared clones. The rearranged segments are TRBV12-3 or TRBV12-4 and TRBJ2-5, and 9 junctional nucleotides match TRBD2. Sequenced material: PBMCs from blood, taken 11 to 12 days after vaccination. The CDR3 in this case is CASSGTSLETQYF. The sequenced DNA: TGTGCCAGTTCAGGGACTAGCTTAGAGACCCAGTACTTC.